This TCR beta chain was identified in a study of regulatory T cells. Study results and limitations: Patient CD8+ T cells trended toward lower Shannon entropy than controls.

Trimming removed 4 bases from V and 5 bases from J, with 18 bases in between. The CDR3 contains 15 residues. CDR1 and CDR2 (germline): SEHNR, FQNEAQ (reference sequence). Amplification used 52 TRBV primers and 13 TRBJ primers. Sequencing was performed with immunoSEQ multiplex PCR; in TCRdb, only in-frame clones are kept and a portion is missing. The sample comprises some 6,000 clones, approximately 84% of which are singletons, and roughly 29% rests with the top ten. The sample holds a few counts of this clone. Its antigen is still unknown. At testing, patients were 2 to 39 years old, with reduced naive and increased memory T-cell proportions.

The J gene is TRBJ2-7, the V gene TRBV7-9, with D possibly matching TRBD2 (6 bases). Sample: CD8+ T cells sorted from blood. This TCR came from a child aged 10-17 years with CD3G deficiency. The CDR3 sequence is CASSSSSGSTHEQYF. The DNA of the CDR3 is TGTGCCAGCAGCTCTAGTAGCGGATCCACCCACGAGCAGTACTTC.